What follows is one T cell receptor (beta chain) and its context. Antigen: not known. It was RNA transcripts that yielded the amplified TCR beta CDR3 regions. First-round RT-PCR of the TCR CDR3 relied on the HTBI primer set. Using its own MiXCR run on the multiplex PCR reads, TCRdb lists one record per CDR3 protein. The data hold some 460,000 distinct CDR3 sequences, with 15% to 18% observed a single time. A roughly 9.1 ml volume of fresh peripheral blood provided the PBMCs. The data were obtained in a study of T cells in Graves' hyperthyroidism and ophthalmopathy. Study-wide points: From stable hyperthyroidism, ophthalmopathy was separated by a 13 V-J model.

Germline V gene data show CDR1 as SGHRS and CDR2 as YFSETQ. V shed 1 base and J 8 bases; nucleotides not matched to a gene: 22. This CDR3 spans 19 amino acids. The rearrangement joins TRBV5-1 to TRBJ1-2, with 8 bases lining up with TRBD1. Sequenced material: blood. This sequence was found in a woman aged 18-29 years with Graves' hyperthyroidism. DNA for the CDR3: TGCGCCAGCAGCTTGCCGGACCGGGACAGGCTAGGTTGGGCTGGAGGCTACACCTTC. Its translation is CASSLPDRDRLGWAGGYTF.